The rows below give T cell receptor beta chains drawn from one sample of a study of low-dose radiotherapy and immunotherapy resistance in tumors. TCRdb fed the reads into MiXCR, producing one record per CDR3 protein. The sample lists roughly 100,000 distinct CDR3 sequences; roughly 20% were seen once. Specimen: PBMCs, collected after low-dose radiotherapy plus immunotherapy. These receptors came from a male donor with prostate cancer. Each CDR3 is given with its conserved first and last residue. D genes are given only for firm matches.

D gene	J gene	V gene	CDR3 protein
TRBD2	TRBJ2-5	TRBV2	CASRRGVIETQYF
-	TRBJ2-2	TRBV29-1	CSVRTSTVNTGELFF
-	TRBJ1-2	TRBV30	CAWRGQYGYTF
-	TRBJ2-2	TRBV5-1	CASSLEAGAHYTGELFF
-	TRBJ2-6	TRBV9	CASSVSGAGANVLTF
-	TRBJ2-5	TRBV10-3	CAISESLETQYF
TRBD1	TRBJ1-6	TRBV11-3	CASSAGGNSPLHF
-	TRBJ2-7	TRBV5-1	CASSLAETGASYEQYF
-	TRBJ2-2	TRBV7-6	CASSPTRGTGELFF
-	TRBJ2-7	TRBV3-1	CASGSKTGNYEQYF
-	TRBJ2-1	TRBV5-6	CASSLRRGTEQFF
TRBD2	TRBJ2-7	TRBV28	CASSVGTSGSPYEQYF
TRBD1	TRBJ1-5	TRBV12-3/TRBV12-4	CASSQTGVGNQPQHF
-	TRBJ1-5	TRBV28	CASSFEGRRNQPQHF
-	TRBJ2-5	TRBV30	CAWSVVLETQYF
TRBD2	TRBJ2-5	TRBV4-2	CASSPLALAEEQETQYF
-	TRBJ2-7	TRBV13	CASSEWQGGGEQYF
-	TRBJ2-5	TRBV19	CASSPRAGTETQYF
-	TRBJ2-6	TRBV5-1	CASSLAGLHLSGANVLTF
-	TRBJ2-3	TRBV24-1	CATQGITDTQYF
-	TRBJ2-1	TRBV13	CASSQDEDNEQFF
-	TRBJ2-2	TRBV6-2/TRBV6-3	CASRRGGNTGELFF
TRBD2	TRBJ2-1	TRBV3-1	CASSKTTAGLSFF
-	TRBJ2-5	TRBV20-1	CSARSLTSDETQYF